Given below is one T cell receptor (beta chain) in context. Its antigen is still unknown. The entry originates in a study of cytomegalovirus exposure and HLA in healthy donors. Broader study findings: An ancestry cluster, one associated with Asian ancestry, reportedly showed fewer N-insertions than the approximately 650-donor mean in a later analysis.

Germline-derived CDR1 and CDR2 are SGHAT and FQNNGV. V was cut by 2 bases and J by 4 bases, with 9 bases left in between. This CDR3 region has 13 residues. PCR primers comprised 60 Vbeta and 13 Jbeta primers. Here immunoSEQ multiplex PCR was the method, and the copy in TCRdb shows in-frame clones only, minus some. The sample shows some 170,000 clones, 80% of them seen only once. The sequenced sample consisted of PBMCs. The origin of this receptor is a young man in good health and CMV-seronegative. The gene calls are TRBV11-2 and TRBJ2-7, with D possibly TRBD1 on 5 matching bases. The CDR3 sequence: CASSLQTAYEQYF. For the CDR3, the DNA is TGTGCCAGCAGCTTACAGACAGCTTACGAGCAGTACTTC.